The 21 T cell receptor beta chains in this list originate from one sample, sequenced in a study of lymphopenia after photon versus proton radiotherapy. The data were produced by immunoSEQ multiplex PCR, yet TCRdb's version contains in-frame clones alone and is incomplete. The sample consists of around 25,000 clones, 75% to 90% of them appearing once. The sample consisted of peripheral blood, taken from a patient treated with photon-based radiotherapy. These receptors came from a man aged 25 to 40 with gastric cancer.

The chain combines TRBV9 with TRBJ2-3; 8 nucleotides align to TRBD2. The CDR3 is 17 residues long. With V trimmed by 0 bases and J by 4 bases, 10 bases remained unmatched. CDR1 is SGDLS, CDR2 YYNGEE, per germline. CDR3 protein: CASSVGVSGKLADTQYF. DNA for the CDR3: TGTGCCAGCAGCGTAGGTGTTAGCGGGAAGTTGGCAGATACGCAGTATTTT. The full variable domain, rest sourced from reference TRBV9 and TRBJ2-3, is DSGVTQTPKHLITATGQRVTLRCSPRSGDLSVYWYQQSLDQGLQFLIQYYNGEERAKGNILERFSAQQFPDLHSELNLSSLELGDSALYFCASSVGVSGKLADTQYFGPGTRLTVL.

The chain employs TRBV28 and TRBJ2-1; D is undetermined. Trimming left V 6 bases short and J 3 bases short, with 9 bases between. From germline, CDR1 is MDHEN and CDR2 SYDVKM. The CDR3 spans 13 residues. As DNA, the CDR3 is TGTGCCAGCAGCCCTGACGGCTACAATGAGCAGTTCTTC. This translates into CASSPDGYNEQFF.

The CDR3 coding sequence is TGTGCCAGCAGTTTTTGGGGGAATGGAAAGACCCAGTACTTC. It encodes CASSFWGNGKTQYF. This sequence joins TRBV6-5 and TRBJ2-5; D tentatively reads TRBD1 or TRBD2 (5 bases each). The germline V gene has CDR1 MNHEY and CDR2 SVGAGI. The germline V and J ends were trimmed by 4 bases and 6 bases, with 15 bases remaining between them. This CDR3 is built from 14 residues.

This sequence joins TRBV12-5 and TRBJ2-2; maybe TRBD2 (5 bases). The V end was cut by 1 base, the J end by 8 bases, with 14 bases between. The germline V gene has CDR1 LGHNT and CDR2 FRNRAP. CDR3 length equals 15 residues. The CDR3 loop is CASGLASGGLGELFF. CDR3 DNA sequence: TGTGCTAGTGGTTTGGCAAGCGGTGGATTGGGGGAGCTGTTTTTT.

The chain uses TRBV9 and TRBJ2-5, with 9 bases aligning to TRBD1. CDR1 is SGDLS, CDR2 YYNGEE, per germline. The CDR3 is 17 residues long. With 1 base clipped from V and 0 bases from J, the junction kept 7 bases outside the gene matches. The CDR3 here is CASSVPSTGGDQETQYF. In DNA, the CDR3 is TGTGCCAGCAGCGTACCATCGACAGGGGGGGACCAAGAGACCCAGTACTTC. The full variable domain, with the rest looked up from reference TRBV9 and TRBJ2-5, is DSGVTQTPKHLITATGQRVTLRCSPRSGDLSVYWYQQSLDQGLQFLIQYYNGEERAKGNILERFSAQQFPDLHSELNLSSLELGDSALYFCASSVPSTGGDQETQYFGPGTRLLVL.

V gene TRBV6-5 combines with J gene TRBJ2-2, with D unresolved. The V gene lost 0 bases and the J gene lost 11 bases, with 16 bases spanning the gap. Germline V CDR1 and CDR2: MNHEY, SVGAGI. This CDR3 spans 15 amino acids. The CDR3 DNA sequence: TGTGCCAGCAGTTACTCAAGTGCCGAAGGTCGAGAGCTGTTTTTT. This sequence encodes CASSYSSAEGRELFF.

This clone was recorded only once. V usage is TRBV28 and J usage is TRBJ1-6; D gene ambiguous. V lost 2 bases and J 5 bases, leaving 7 bases between the germline ends. The CDR3 runs to 14 residues. CDR1 is MDHEN and CDR2 is SYDVKM in the germline V gene. The CDR3 reads CASSLQIDNSPLHF. In DNA, the CDR3 is TGTGCCAGCAGTTTACAGATCGATAATTCACCCCTCCACTTT.

The chain couples TRBV19 to TRBJ1-1; tentative D call: TRBD1 (6 bases). The CDR3 is made up of 18 amino acids. CDR1 and CDR2 from the germline V gene are LNHDA and SQIVND (reference sequence). Trimming removed 3 bases from V and 0 bases from J, with 20 bases in between. The CDR3 DNA is TGTGCCAGTAGTATCATAGGGGGAGAGACAGCTTTGAACACTGAAGCTTTCTTT. This translates into CASSIIGGETALNTEAFF.

This sequence joins TRBV15 and TRBJ2-4; tentatively, D is TRBD1 (6 bases). With 0 bases removed from V and 3 bases from J, the gap between germline ends came to 9 bases. The CDR3 runs to 15 residues. CDR1 is LNHNV and CDR2 is YYDKDF in the germline V gene (reference sequence). For the CDR3, the DNA is TGTGCCACCAGCAGAGACCGGGACAACAAAAACATTCAGTACTTC. Its protein product is CATSRDRDNKNIQYF.

A single count supports this clone. The chain employs TRBV5-5 and TRBJ2-1, with D tentatively TRBD1 (5 bases). Trimming left V 0 bases short and J 3 bases short, with 10 bases between. The germline V gene encodes CDR1 SGHKS and CDR2 YYEKEE (reference sequence). The CDR3 sequence is 15 residues long. The CDR3 loop is CASSLDQGIYNEQFF. The CDR3, as DNA: TGTGCCAGCAGCTTGGATCAGGGCATCTACAATGAGCAGTTCTTC.

The rearrangement links TRBV4-1 to TRBJ1-1, with D unresolved. V was trimmed by 2 bases and J by 10 bases, leaving 20 bases between them. Germline loops: CDR1 MGHRA, CDR2 YSYEKL. This CDR3 spans 15 amino acids. The CDR3 reads CASSQFLSDGEVAFF. Written as DNA, the CDR3 is TGCGCCAGCAGCCAATTCTTATCTGACGGGGAGGTAGCTTTCTTT.

The V call is TRBV4-2, the J call TRBJ1-3; the D is unclear. The germline gives CDR1 LGHNA, CDR2 YNFKEQ. V was shortened by 0 bases and J by 2 bases, with 8 bases between the two germline ends. This CDR3 spans 15 amino acids. This CDR3 is CASSQDQSAGNTIYF. For the CDR3, the DNA is TGTGCCAGCAGCCAAGATCAAAGCGCTGGAAACACCATATATTTT.

This chain connects TRBV10-2 to TRBJ1-1, with 9 bases lining up with TRBD1. Unmatched junction bases numbered 1, after V lost 7 bases and J lost 4 bases. This CDR3 comprises 12 residues. Germline-derived CDR1 and CDR2 are WSHSY and SAAADI. As DNA, the CDR3 is TGCGCCAGCACGACAGGGGGCACTGAAGCTTTCTTT. Residues: CASTTGGTEAFF.

The genes are TRBV10-3 and TRBJ2-3; no definite D call. Germline CDR1 is ENHRY and CDR2 is SYGVKD. Trimming shortened V by 8 bases and J by 6 bases, and 18 bases separated the two germline ends. The length of the CDR3 is 14 residues. CDR3 sequence reads: CAIGGVISSDTQYF. CDR3 DNA sequence: TGTGCCATCGGCGGAGTAATCTCGTCGGATACGCAGTATTTT.

The chain joins TRBV6-5 to TRBJ2-5; D perhaps matches TRBD1 (6 bases). The CDR3 consists of 16 residues. Trimming stripped 0 bases from V and 1 base from J, with 12 bases between. Germline V gene lookup returns CDR1 MNHEY and CDR2 SVGAGI. For the CDR3, the DNA is TGTGCCAGCAGTTACTCGAATTTACAGGGCCAAGAGACCCAGTACTTC. Protein sequence: CASSYSNLQGQETQYF.

This clone has just one count. This chain's CDR3 is CASSASGSREQYF. CDR3 in DNA: TGTGCCAGTAGTGCTAGCGGGAGTCGGGAGCAGTACTTC. The V gene is TRBV19, the J gene TRBJ2-7, with TRBD2 identical over 10 bases. With 5 bases clipped from V and 7 bases from J, the junction kept 5 bases outside the gene matches. Germline V gives CDR1 LNHDA, CDR2 SQIVND (reference sequence). The CDR3 length is 13 residues.

This chain links TRBV7-3 with TRBJ2-3; a weak D match, TRBD2 (5 bases). In germline, CDR1 is SGHTA, CDR2 FQGTGA. This CDR3 is 14 amino acids long. With 2 bases removed from V and 0 bases from J, the gap between germline ends came to 6 bases. The CDR3 loop reads CASSLAGSTDTQYF. The CDR3 DNA reads as TGTGCCAGCAGCTTAGCGGGTAGCACAGATACGCAGTATTTT.

This clone was seen only once. The V gene is TRBV6-6, the J gene TRBJ2-6, with D perhaps TRBD2 (6 bases). CDR3 size: 16 residues. With 0 bases removed from V and 2 bases from J, the gap between germline ends came to 8 bases. Germline V lookup: CDR1 MNHNY, CDR2 SVGAGI (reference sequence). CDR3 protein: CASSYSGGAGANVLTF. CDR3 nucleotides: TGTGCCAGCAGTTACTCCGGGGGTGCTGGGGCCAACGTCCTGACTTTC.

This clone appeared a single time. The V and J genes are TRBV9 and TRBJ2-2, with a tentative D call TRBD1 (6 bases). Trimming cost V 3 bases and J 4 bases, with 22 bases left between them. The CDR3 extends over 18 amino acids. Looked up from germline, CDR1 is SGDLS and CDR2 is YYNGEE. Written as DNA, the CDR3 is TGTGCCAGCAGCGCCGGACAAAACTGGGGGCCGGGCACCGGGGAGCTGTTTTTT. As protein: CASSAGQNWGPGTGELFF. Variable domain in full (rest from reference TRBV9 and TRBJ2-2): DSGVTQTPKHLITATGQRVTLRCSPRSGDLSVYWYQQSLDQGLQFLIQYYNGEERAKGNILERFSAQQFPDLHSELNLSSLELGDSALYFCASSAGQNWGPGTGELFFGEGSRLTVL.

J is TRBJ2-7 and V is TRBV4-2; D remains ambiguous. Trimming pared 4 bases from V and 3 bases from J, leaving 13 bases between. This CDR3 contains 14 residues. Per germline, CDR1 LGHNA and CDR2 YNFKEQ. The CDR3 loop is CASSRTVDDYEQYF. In DNA, the CDR3 is TGTGCCAGCAGCCGCACAGTGGACGACTACGAGCAGTACTTC.

CDR3 bases: TGTGCCACCAGCAGAGGACAGTCCTACAATGAGCAGTTCTTC. Its translation is CATSRGQSYNEQFF. V and J are TRBV15 and TRBJ2-1, with D tentatively TRBD1 (5 bases). Between the trimmed V and J ends, which lost 1 base and 1 base, there was a span of 5 bases. The CDR3 has 14 amino acids. Germline loops: CDR1 LNHNV, CDR2 YYDKDF (reference sequence).